This TCR beta chain was identified in a study of identical twins. Overall study results and limits: With abundant cord blood beta clonotypes, insertions were fewer; memory repertoires showed no such pattern.

Each cDNA held unique molecular identifiers, and template switching gave it a universal primer site. A single record per CDR3 protein comes from TCRdb applying MiXCR to the 5' RACE reads. The sample includes roughly 690,000 distinct CDR3 sequences, around 21% of them seen just once. This clonotype was seen a handful of times. The antigen is not known. This sample was also put to use in a study of T cells expressing NK-cell markers. That publication notes: The authors derived TCR beta repertoires from sorted CD3+CD56+NKG2C+, CD3+CD56+NKG2C- and CD3+CD56-NKG2C+ T cells.

The sequence came from a woman aged 18-30 years in good health. Sequencing input: PBMCs.

The DNA for the CDR3 is TGCAGCGTTGAAGGGAAGACTAGCGGTCTGCTCAATGAGCAGTTCTTC. Protein: CSVEGKTSGLLNEQFF. The chain links TRBV29-1 to TRBJ2-1; 9 nucleotides line up with TRBD2. Germline loops: CDR1 SQVTM, CDR2 ANQGSEA. This CDR3 spans 16 amino acids. The V gene end was trimmed by 1 base and the J gene end by 6 bases; junction bases not matched to a gene: 10.